One T cell receptor (beta chain) is described in this entry. Its antigen is unidentified. This record belongs to a study of cytomegalovirus exposure and HLA in healthy donors. The PCR ran on 60 Vbeta and 13 Jbeta primers. Clones were sequenced by immunoSEQ multiplex PCR, and TCRdb holds only the in-frame ones, with some missing. The table includes roughly 77,000 clones, 10% detected once. The CDR3 covers 14 residues. Germline V CDR1 and CDR2: SSHAT, FNYEAQ (reference sequence). Points from the study as a whole: Most likely, a cluster of highly shared sequence variants arose as a sequencing artifact. Reported findings show TCR beta sequences accurately forecast HLA-A and HLA-B alleles in most subjects.

This clonotype originated in a man in his 60s in good health and CMV-seropositive. The chain couples TRBV7-7 to TRBJ2-3; the match to TRBD2 covers 8 bases. Sequencing was done on a sample of PBMCs. The CDR3 here is CAPGTTSGTDTQYF. The CDR3 region has the DNA TGTGCTCCCGGGACGACTAGCGGCACAGATACGCAGTATTTT.